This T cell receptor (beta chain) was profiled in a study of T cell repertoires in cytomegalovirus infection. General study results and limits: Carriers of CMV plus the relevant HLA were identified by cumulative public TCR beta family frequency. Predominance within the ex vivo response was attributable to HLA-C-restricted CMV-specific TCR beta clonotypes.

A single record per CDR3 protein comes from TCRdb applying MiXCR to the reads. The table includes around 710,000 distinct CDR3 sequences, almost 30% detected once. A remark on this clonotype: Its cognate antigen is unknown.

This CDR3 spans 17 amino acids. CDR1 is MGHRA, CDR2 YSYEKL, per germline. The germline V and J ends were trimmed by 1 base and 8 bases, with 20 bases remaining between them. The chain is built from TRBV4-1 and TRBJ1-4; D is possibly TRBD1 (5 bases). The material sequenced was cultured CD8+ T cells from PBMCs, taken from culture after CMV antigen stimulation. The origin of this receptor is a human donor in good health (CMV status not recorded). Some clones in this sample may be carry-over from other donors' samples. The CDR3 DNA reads TGCGCCAGCAGCCAAGGCCTCGGGGGAGCCGCGGTAGAAAAACTGTTTTTT. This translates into CASSQGLGGAAVEKLFF.